These 14 T cell receptor beta chains originate from one sample sequenced in a study of patients and donors after allogeneic stem cell transplantation. TCRdb ran MiXCR on the RT-PCR reads and lists one entry per CDR3 protein. The sample lists fewer than 250,000 distinct CDR3 sequences, around 14% occurring once. Sample: blood, either unsorted or a sorted T cell fraction (not recorded which). The receptor set was obtained from a human donor who was either an allogeneic HSCT recipient or a stem cell or donor lymphocyte infusion donor (not recorded which). It is not recorded whose cells these are; they may come from a transplant donor.

Only a few counts were recorded for this clonotype. V gene TRBV12-3 or TRBV12-4 combines with J gene TRBJ2-3; perhaps TRBD2 as D (6 bases). Deletions cut 7 bases from V and 2 bases from J, with 19 bases between. The CDR3 has 16 amino acids. Written as DNA, the CDR3 is TGTGCCAGCAACACCGTTGTCGGGGGATACACAGATACGCAGTATTTT. Its translation: CASNTVVGGYTDTQYF.

This clonotype was counted many times. This chain joins TRBV19 and TRBJ1-1; no firm D call. Trimming stripped 5 bases from V and 1 base from J, with 14 bases between. The CDR3 runs 15 residues. The V gene's germline CDR1 is LNHDA and CDR2 SQIVND (reference sequence). CDR3 nucleotide sequence: TGTGCCAGTAGTTTTATCCCCACCGGGAACACTGAAGCTTTCTTT. It specifies CASSFIPTGNTEAFF. The full variable domain, in which reference TRBV19 and TRBJ1-1 provide the parts outside the CDR3, is DGGITQSPKYLFRKEGQNVTLSCEQNLNHDAMYWYRQDPGQGLRLIYYSQIVNDFQKGDIAEGYSVSREKKESFPLTVTSAQKNPTAFYLCASSFIPTGNTEAFFGQGTRLTVV.

This clonotype was seen many times. The V gene is TRBV4-2, the J gene TRBJ1-5; no firm D call. V dropped 3 bases and J dropped 5 bases, with 11 bases sitting between them. The germline CDR1 and CDR2 sequences are LGHNA and YNFKEQ. This CDR3 spans 14 amino acids. The CDR3 nucleotides read TGTGCCAGCAGCCAGGGTATTTCGGATCAGCCCCAGCATTTT. Translation: CASSQGISDQPQHF.

The chain combines TRBV4-1 with TRBJ2-4, with D perhaps being TRBD1 or TRBD2 (5 bases each). This CDR3 comprises 20 residues. Deletions cut 2 bases from V and 3 bases from J, with 26 bases between. Germline-derived CDR1 and CDR2 are MGHRA and YSYEKL. The CDR3 sequence is CASSQKSSLGVGIGKNIQYF. Here the CDR3 DNA reads TGCGCCAGCAGCCAAAAGAGCTCCCTGGGGGTTGGGATCGGCAAAAACATTCAGTACTTC.

This clonotype was counted ten times or more. The chain combines TRBV10-3 with TRBJ2-7, with no clear D. The CDR3 has 13 amino acids. Germline loops: CDR1 ENHRY, CDR2 SYGVKD. Trimming pared 4 bases from V and 6 bases from J, leaving 13 bases between. The CDR3 coding sequence is TGTGCCATCAGTGCGGGCCCACCCGGCGAGCAGTACTTC. Translation gives CAISAGPPGEQYF.

There are a few counts of this clonotype. The chain joins TRBV3-1 to TRBJ2-1, with D unclear. Germline CDR1 and CDR2: LGHDT and YNNKEL (reference sequence). V lost 4 bases, J lost 0 bases, and 16 bases lay in between. This CDR3 comprises 17 residues. The CDR3 bases are TGTGCCAGCAGCCTGAGTCCCAGGCTAAGCTCCTACAATGAGCAGTTCTTC. It translates to CASSLSPRLSSYNEQFF.

In this sample, this clonotype turned up many times. CDR3 nucleotide sequence: TGTGCCAGCCGCTGGCGGTACAATCAGCCCCAGCATTTT. Protein product: CASRWRYNQPQHF. The V call is TRBV6-1, the J call TRBJ1-5; D unclear. Germline V gene data show CDR1 as MNHNS and CDR2 as SASEGT. Trimming took 8 bases from V and 3 from J, leaving 11 bases between them. The CDR3 totals 13 residues.

In this sample, this clonotype turned up a few times. V is TRBV5-5 and J is TRBJ2-1; D possibly corresponds to TRBD2 (5 bases). V was trimmed by 0 bases and J by 0 bases, leaving 10 bases between them. Germline assignment: CDR1 SGHKS and CDR2 YYEKEE (reference sequence). The CDR3 length is 16 residues. DNA of the CDR3: TGTGCCAGCAGCTTGGCAATCGGGGTCTCCTACAATGAGCAGTTCTTC. It is translated as CASSLAIGVSYNEQFF.

The sample holds many counts of this clonotype. The V gene is TRBV20-1, the J gene TRBJ2-3; D is ambiguous. V was clipped by 4 bases and J by 3 bases, with 11 bases between them. The germline V gene encodes CDR1 DFQATT and CDR2 SNEGSKA (reference sequence). The CDR3 consists of 13 residues. The CDR3 here is CSATARATDTQYF. The CDR3 region has the DNA TGCAGTGCTACGGCTAGGGCGACAGATACGCAGTATTTT.

The V gene is TRBV6-5, the J gene TRBJ2-2, with 11 bases lining up with TRBD1. The J segment lost 4 bases and the V segment lost 4 bases, leaving 8 bases of the junction unmatched. This CDR3 is built from 17 residues. Germline V gives CDR1 MNHEY, CDR2 SVGAGI. This CDR3 reads CASSSGTGTGGTGELFF. The CDR3, as DNA: TGTGCCAGCAGTTCAGGGACCGGGACAGGGGGCACCGGGGAGCTGTTTTTT.

The chain links TRBV15 to TRBJ2-5; D uncertain. This CDR3 has 13 residues. With 1 base removed from V and 1 base from J, the gap between germline ends came to 4 bases. Germline-derived CDR1 and CDR2 are LNHNV and YYDKDF (reference sequence). This CDR3 reads CATSRGPQETQYF. CDR3 in DNA: TGTGCCACCAGCAGAGGACCCCAAGAGACCCAGTACTTC. The whole variable domain, filled in from reference TRBV15 and TRBJ2-5, reads DAMVIQNPRYQVTQFGKPVTLSCSQTLNHNVMYWYQQKSSQAPKLLFHYYDKDFNNEADTPDNFQSRRPNTSFCFLDIRSPGLGDTAMYLCATSRGPQETQYFGPGTRLLVL.

In its sample, this clonotype was seen many times. The gene calls are TRBV4-1 and TRBJ2-6, with TRBD1 as a possible D gene (5 bases). Trimming pared 3 bases from V and 4 bases from J, leaving 13 bases between. The CDR3 covers 16 residues. Per germline, CDR1 MGHRA and CDR2 YSYEKL. CDR3: CASSHLRVAGANVLTF. CDR3 coding DNA: TGCGCCAGCAGCCACCTCAGGGTAGCCGGGGCCAACGTCCTGACTTTC.

This clonotype was recorded a few times. This chain joins TRBV14 and TRBJ2-1; 12 positions agree with TRBD2. Trimming removed 5 bases from V and 4 bases from J; junction bases left unmatched: 12. The CDR3 is 18 amino acids. Germline V gene sequence: CDR1 SGHDN, CDR2 FVKESK. CDR3 sequence (DNA): TGTGCCAGCAGCTACTGGGCTAGCGGGAGGGCCCCATACAATGAGCAGTTCTTC. It yields the protein CASSYWASGRAPYNEQFF.

The table lists this clonotype with a few counts. The V gene is TRBV19, the J gene TRBJ2-1; D remains unclear. The V end was cut by 3 bases, the J end by 6 bases, with 6 bases between. The CDR3 is 12 residues long. CDR1 is LNHDA, CDR2 SQIVND, per germline (reference sequence). CDR3 coding DNA: TGTGCCAGTAGTATGAAGATCAATGAGCAGTTCTTC. It yields the protein CASSMKINEQFF.